The sequence of this T cell receptor beta chain was determined in a study of cytomegalovirus exposure and HLA in healthy donors. General study points: Rare sequences made up most TCRs, while some public TCRs were found in many donors. According to reports, the classifier identified cytomegalovirus status with high specificity and sensitivity.

Primers: 60 Vbeta forward and 13 Jbeta reverse. The data were produced by immunoSEQ multiplex PCR, yet TCRdb's version contains in-frame clones alone and is incomplete. The sample carries roughly 250,000 clones, more than 55% recorded once. The count of this clone is one. Its specificity is unknown. Sequencing was carried out using PBMCs. This receptor was identified in a female donor in good health and CMV-seronegative.

The CDR3 loop is CASSIGEGQPQHF. The CDR3 nucleotides are TGTGCCAGCAGCATAGGGGAGGGTCAGCCCCAGCATTTT. This chain uses TRBV7-6 with TRBJ1-5, with D perhaps matching TRBD1 (5 bases). The V and J ends lost 5 bases and 6 bases respectively, with 11 bases between them. Germline CDR1 and CDR2: SGHVS and FNYEAQ. The CDR3 is 13 residues long.